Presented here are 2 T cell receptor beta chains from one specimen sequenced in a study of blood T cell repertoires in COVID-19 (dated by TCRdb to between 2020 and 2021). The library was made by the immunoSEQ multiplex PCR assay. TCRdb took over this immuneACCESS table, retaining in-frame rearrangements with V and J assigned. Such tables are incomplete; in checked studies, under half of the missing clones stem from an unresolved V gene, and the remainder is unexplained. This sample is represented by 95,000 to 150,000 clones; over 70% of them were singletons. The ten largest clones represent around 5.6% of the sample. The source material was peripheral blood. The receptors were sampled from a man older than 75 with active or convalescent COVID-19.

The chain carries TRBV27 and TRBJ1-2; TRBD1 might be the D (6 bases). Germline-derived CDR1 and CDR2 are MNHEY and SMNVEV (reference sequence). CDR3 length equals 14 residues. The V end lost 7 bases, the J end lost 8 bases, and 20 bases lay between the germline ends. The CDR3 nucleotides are TGTGCCAGCACTCCAGCCGGGGGGCTAGGAGGCTACACCTTC. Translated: CASTPAGGLGGYTF.

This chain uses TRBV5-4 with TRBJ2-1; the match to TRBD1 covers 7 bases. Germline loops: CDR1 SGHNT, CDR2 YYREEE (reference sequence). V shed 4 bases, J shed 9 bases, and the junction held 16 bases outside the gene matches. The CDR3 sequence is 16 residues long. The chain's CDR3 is CASSPGQLLGSGEQFF. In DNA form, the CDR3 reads TGTGCCAGCAGCCCGGGACAGCTTTTAGGGTCGGGTGAGCAGTTCTTC.